This T cell receptor (beta chain) is drawn from a study of blood T cell repertoires in COVID-19. As for the study in general: Both acute and convalescent COVID-19 samples were obtained from the United States, Italy and Spain.

Trimming cost V 4 bases and J 1 base; bases outside gene matches: 2. Germline V gives CDR1 SGHRS, CDR2 YFSETQ. The CDR3 loop spans 15 amino acids. Generated by immunoSEQ multiplex PCR, the TCRdb table keeps only in-frame clones and is missing some. The sample records some 310,000 clones, 90% being singletons. Patients of the Seattle cohort, enrolled during active infection, were followed longitudinally. This clone showed up just once. Specimen: peripheral blood. The TCR originated in a woman in her thirties with COVID-19, enrolled during active disease. The V call is TRBV5-1, the J call TRBJ2-3; 11 nucleotides line up with TRBD2. CDR3 sequence (DNA): TGCGCCAGCAGCGAGACTAGCGGGGGCACAGATACGCAGTATTTT. Protein product: CASSETSGGTDTQYF.